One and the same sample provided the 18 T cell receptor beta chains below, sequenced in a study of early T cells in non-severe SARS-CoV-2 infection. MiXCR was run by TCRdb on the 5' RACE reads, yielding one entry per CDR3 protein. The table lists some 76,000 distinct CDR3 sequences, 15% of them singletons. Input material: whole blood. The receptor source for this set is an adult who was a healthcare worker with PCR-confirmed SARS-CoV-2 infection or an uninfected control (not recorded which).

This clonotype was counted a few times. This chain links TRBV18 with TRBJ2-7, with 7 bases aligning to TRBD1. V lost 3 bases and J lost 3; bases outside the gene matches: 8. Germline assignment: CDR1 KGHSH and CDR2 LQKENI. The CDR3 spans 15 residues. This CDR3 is CASSPNRGSHYEQYF. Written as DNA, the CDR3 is TGTGCCAGCTCACCGAACAGGGGCTCTCACTACGAGCAGTACTTC.

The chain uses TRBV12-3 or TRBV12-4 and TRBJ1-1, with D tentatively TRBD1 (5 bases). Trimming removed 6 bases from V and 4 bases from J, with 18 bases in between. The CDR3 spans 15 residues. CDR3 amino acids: CASSLREGIGTEAFF. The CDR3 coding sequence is TGTGCCAGCAGCTTAAGGGAGGGGATAGGCACTGAAGCTTTCTTT.

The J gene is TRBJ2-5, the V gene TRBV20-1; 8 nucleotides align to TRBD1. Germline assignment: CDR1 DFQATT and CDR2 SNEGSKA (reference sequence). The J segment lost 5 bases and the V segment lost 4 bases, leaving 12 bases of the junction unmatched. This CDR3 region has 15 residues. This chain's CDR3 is CSATEARGQGETQYF. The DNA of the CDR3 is TGCAGTGCTACCGAGGCCAGGGGGCAGGGGGAGACCCAGTACTTC.

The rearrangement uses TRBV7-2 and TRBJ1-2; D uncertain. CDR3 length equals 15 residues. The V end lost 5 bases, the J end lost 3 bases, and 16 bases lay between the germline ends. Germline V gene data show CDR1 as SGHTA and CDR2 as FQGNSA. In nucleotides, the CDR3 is TGTGCCAGCAGCCCCCTCACCGGACCGTACTATGGCTACACCTTC. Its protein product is CASSPLTGPYYGYTF.

CDR3: CASLSQGFYEQYF. The DNA for the CDR3 is TGTGCCAGCCTATCACAGGGGTTCTACGAGCAGTACTTC. V is TRBV28 and J is TRBJ2-7; 7 bases line up with TRBD1. V gave up 8 bases and J gave up 3 bases; unmatched junction bases: 7. CDR3 length: 13 amino acids. Germline V gene lookup returns CDR1 MDHEN and CDR2 SYDVKM.

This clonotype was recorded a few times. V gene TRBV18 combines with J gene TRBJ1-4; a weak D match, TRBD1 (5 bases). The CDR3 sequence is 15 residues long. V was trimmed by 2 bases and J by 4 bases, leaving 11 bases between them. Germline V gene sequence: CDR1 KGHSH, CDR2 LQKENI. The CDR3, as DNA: TGTGCCAGCTCACCAGTACGGGGGGATAATGAAAAACTGTTTTTT. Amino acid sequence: CASSPVRGDNEKLFF.

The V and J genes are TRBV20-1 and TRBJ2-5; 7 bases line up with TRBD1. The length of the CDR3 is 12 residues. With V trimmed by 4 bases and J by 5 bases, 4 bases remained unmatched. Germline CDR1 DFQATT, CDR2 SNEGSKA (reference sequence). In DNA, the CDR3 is TGCAGTGCTAAGGGGGCGGAGGAGACCCAGTACTTC. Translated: CSAKGAEETQYF.

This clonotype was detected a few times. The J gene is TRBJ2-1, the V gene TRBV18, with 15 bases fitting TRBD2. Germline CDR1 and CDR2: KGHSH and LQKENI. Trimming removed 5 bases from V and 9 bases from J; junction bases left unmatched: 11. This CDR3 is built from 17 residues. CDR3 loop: CASSSTGLAGGKGEQFF. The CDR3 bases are TGTGCCAGCTCATCAACCGGACTAGCGGGAGGGAAGGGTGAGCAGTTCTTC.

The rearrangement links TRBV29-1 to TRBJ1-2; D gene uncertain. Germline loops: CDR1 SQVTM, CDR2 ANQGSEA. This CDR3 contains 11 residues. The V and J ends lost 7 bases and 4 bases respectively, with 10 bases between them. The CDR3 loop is CSGYRPYGYTF. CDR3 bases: TGCAGCGGGTACAGACCCTATGGCTACACCTTC.

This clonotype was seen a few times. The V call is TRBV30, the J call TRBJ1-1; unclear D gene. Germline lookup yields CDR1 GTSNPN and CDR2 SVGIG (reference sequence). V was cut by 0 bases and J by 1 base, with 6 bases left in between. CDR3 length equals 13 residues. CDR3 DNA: TGTGCCTGGAGTGTATCTCGGAACACTGAAGCTTTCTTT. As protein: CAWSVSRNTEAFF.

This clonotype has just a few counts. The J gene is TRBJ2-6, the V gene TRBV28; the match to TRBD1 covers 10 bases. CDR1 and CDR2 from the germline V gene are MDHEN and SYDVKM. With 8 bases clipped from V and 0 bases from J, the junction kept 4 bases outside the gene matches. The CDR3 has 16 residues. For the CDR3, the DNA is TGTGCCAGCGGGACAGGGGCTTTCTCTGGGGCCAACGTCCTGACTTTC. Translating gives CASGTGAFSGANVLTF.

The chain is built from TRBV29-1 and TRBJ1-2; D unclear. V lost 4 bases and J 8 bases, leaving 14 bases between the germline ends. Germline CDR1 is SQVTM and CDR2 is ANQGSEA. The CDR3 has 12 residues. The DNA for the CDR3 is TGCAGCGTTGTGAGGGCGGAGTACGGCTACACCTTC. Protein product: CSVVRAEYGYTF.

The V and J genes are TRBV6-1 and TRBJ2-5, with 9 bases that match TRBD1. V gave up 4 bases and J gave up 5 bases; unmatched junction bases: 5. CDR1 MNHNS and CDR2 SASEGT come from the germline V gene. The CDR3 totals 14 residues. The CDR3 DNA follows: TGTGCCAGCAGTGGACAGGGGGTTGGGGAGACCCAGTACTTC. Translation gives CASSGQGVGETQYF.

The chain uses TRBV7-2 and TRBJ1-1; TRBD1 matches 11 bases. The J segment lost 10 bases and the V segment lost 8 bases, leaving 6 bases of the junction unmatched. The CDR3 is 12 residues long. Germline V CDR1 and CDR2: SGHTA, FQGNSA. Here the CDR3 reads CASGTGGARAFF. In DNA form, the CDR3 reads TGTGCCAGCGGGACAGGGGGGGCGAGAGCTTTCTTT. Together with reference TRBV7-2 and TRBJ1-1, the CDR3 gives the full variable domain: GAGVSQSPSNKVTEKGKDVELRCDPISGHTALYWYRQSLGQGLEFLIYFQGNSAPDKSGLPSDRFSAERTGGSVSTLTIQRTQQEDSAVYLCASGTGGARAFFGQGTRLTVV.

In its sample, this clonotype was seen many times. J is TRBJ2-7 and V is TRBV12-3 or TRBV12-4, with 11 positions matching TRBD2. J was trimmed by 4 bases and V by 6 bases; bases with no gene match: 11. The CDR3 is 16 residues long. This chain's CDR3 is CASSRGLAEIMYEQYF. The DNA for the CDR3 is TGTGCCAGCAGCCGGGGACTAGCGGAAATCATGTACGAGCAGTACTTC.

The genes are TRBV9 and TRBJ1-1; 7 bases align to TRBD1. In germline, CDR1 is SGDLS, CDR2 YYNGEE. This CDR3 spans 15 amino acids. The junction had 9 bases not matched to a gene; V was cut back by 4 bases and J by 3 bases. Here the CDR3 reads CASSLYPTGDTEAFF. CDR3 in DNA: TGTGCCAGCAGCTTATACCCTACAGGGGACACTGAAGCTTTCTTT.

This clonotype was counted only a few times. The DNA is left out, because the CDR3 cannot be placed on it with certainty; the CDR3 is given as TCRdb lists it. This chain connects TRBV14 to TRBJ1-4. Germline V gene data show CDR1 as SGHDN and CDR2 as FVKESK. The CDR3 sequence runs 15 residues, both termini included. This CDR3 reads CASSQIRILMKNCFF.

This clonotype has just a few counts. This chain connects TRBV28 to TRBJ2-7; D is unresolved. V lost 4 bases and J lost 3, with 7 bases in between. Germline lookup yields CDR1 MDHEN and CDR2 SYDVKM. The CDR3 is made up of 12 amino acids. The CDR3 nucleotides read TGTGCCAGCAGTTGGACCTTCTACGAGCAGTACTTC. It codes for CASSWTFYEQYF.